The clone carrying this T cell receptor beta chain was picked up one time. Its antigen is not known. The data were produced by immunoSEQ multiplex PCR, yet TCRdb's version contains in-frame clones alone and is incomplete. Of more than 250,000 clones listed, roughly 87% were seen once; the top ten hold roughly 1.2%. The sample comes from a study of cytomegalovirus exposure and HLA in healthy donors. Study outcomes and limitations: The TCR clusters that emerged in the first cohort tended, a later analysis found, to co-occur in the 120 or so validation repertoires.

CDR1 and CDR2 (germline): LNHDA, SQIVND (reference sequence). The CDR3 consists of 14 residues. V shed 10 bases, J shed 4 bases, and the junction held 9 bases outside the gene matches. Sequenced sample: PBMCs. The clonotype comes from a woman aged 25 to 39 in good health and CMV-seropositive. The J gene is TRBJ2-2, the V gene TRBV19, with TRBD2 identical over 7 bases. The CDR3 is CAIPGEGSTGELFF. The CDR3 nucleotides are TGTGCCATCCCGGGGGAGGGTAGCACCGGGGAGCTGTTTTTT.